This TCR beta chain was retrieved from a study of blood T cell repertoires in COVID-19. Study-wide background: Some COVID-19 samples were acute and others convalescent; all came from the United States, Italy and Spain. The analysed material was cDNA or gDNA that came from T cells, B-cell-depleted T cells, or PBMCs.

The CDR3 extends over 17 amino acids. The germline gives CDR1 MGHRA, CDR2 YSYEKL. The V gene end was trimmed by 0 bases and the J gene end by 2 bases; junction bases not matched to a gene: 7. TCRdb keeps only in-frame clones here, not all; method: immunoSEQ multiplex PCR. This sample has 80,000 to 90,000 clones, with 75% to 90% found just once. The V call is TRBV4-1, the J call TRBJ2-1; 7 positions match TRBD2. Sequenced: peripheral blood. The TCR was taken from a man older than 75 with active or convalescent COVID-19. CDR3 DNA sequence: TGCGCCAGCAGCCAAGAAAATGCGGGAGCGACCTACAATGAGCAGTTCTTC. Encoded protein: CASSQENAGATYNEQFF.